This T cell receptor beta chain derives from a study of T cell responses to AZD1222 COVID-19 vaccine. Trimming pared 0 bases from V and 2 bases from J, leaving 4 bases between. Germline-derived CDR1 and CDR2 are SGHDN and FVKESK. The CDR3 has 13 amino acids. Study findings and constraints: Vaccination with two AZD1222 doses was followed by a rise in Spike-specific TCR breadth and depth.

The table came from immunoSEQ multiplex PCR; TCRdb's copy has only in-frame clones and leaves some out. The table lists 110,000 or so clones, around 84% of them singletons. Worth noting for this clone: What it recognizes is unknown. Other DNA variants within this sample encode the same CDR3.

The sequence came from an adult in good health. The source was peripheral blood, collected on day 0 of AZD1222 vaccination. V and J are TRBV14 and TRBJ1-1; D remains ambiguous. The CDR3 reads CASSQDLNTEAFF. Written as DNA, the CDR3 is TGTGCCAGCAGCCAAGATTTAAACACTGAAGCTTTCTTT.